Following are 3 T cell receptor beta chains from one sample sequenced in a study of lymphopenia after photon versus proton radiotherapy (dated by TCRdb to the late 2010s). The library was obtained by the immunoSEQ multiplex PCR assay. TCRdb took over this immuneACCESS table, retaining in-frame rearrangements with V and J assigned. Such tables are incomplete; in checked studies, under half of the missing clones stem from an unresolved V gene, and the remainder is unexplained. This sample gives some 70,000 clones in total; around 87% of them show up just once. The top ten clones comprise roughly a tenth of the sample. Here the sequenced sample was peripheral blood, taken from a patient treated with proton-based radiotherapy. Receptors were obtained from a man of 80 years or more with esophageal cancer.

The J gene is TRBJ2-1, the V gene TRBV7-2; 7 nucleotides line up with TRBD1. Looked up from germline, CDR1 is SGHTA and CDR2 is FQGNSA. The V gene end was trimmed by 1 base and the J gene end by 3 bases; junction bases not matched to a gene: 3. This CDR3 is 15 amino acids long. As DNA, the CDR3 is TGTGCCAGCAGCTTAGAGTGGACAGGCTACAATGAGCAGTTCTTC. Amino acid sequence: CASSLEWTGYNEQFF.

The rearrangement uses TRBV19 and TRBJ1-1; D gene uncertain. Germline V gene sequence: CDR1 LNHDA, CDR2 SQIVND (reference sequence). Trimming left V 6 bases short and J 4 bases short, with 15 bases between. The CDR3 is 14 residues long. In DNA form, the CDR3 reads TGTGCCAGTAGCAAGGGTGGGCTGGGCACTGAAGCTTTCTTT. Encoded protein: CASSKGGLGTEAFF.

This clone appeared once. The V call is TRBV9, the J call TRBJ2-2, with a possible D match to TRBD1 (5 bases). Germline lookup yields CDR1 SGDLS and CDR2 YYNGEE. CDR3 length equals 17 residues. Trimming shortened V by 0 bases and J by 2 bases, and 14 bases separated the two germline ends. The DNA for the CDR3 is TGTGCCAGCAGCGTAGTTCGACAGAACCAAAACACCGGGGAGCTGTTTTTT. The encoded protein is CASSVVRQNQNTGELFF.